This entry features one TCR beta chain sequence. The data stem from a study of T cell clones after liver transplantation. Study-level information: Patients counted as tolerant after at least one year off all immunosuppression, enzymes not exceeding twice normal.

Deletions cut 2 bases from V and 0 bases from J, with 8 bases between. This CDR3 comprises 15 residues. Germline V gene sequence: CDR1 MDHEN, CDR2 SYDVKM. Method: immunoSEQ multiplex PCR; TCRdb's copy keeps in-frame clones and lacks some. The sample records approximately 22,000 clones, approximately 93% being singletons. V is TRBV28 and J is TRBJ2-1; D is unclear. This sequence originates from a human patient who received a liver transplant. The T cells may come from the graft donor. This sample comprised CD8+ T cells from blood, obtained nearly 26 months after liver transplant. The CDR3 spells CASSLRRSSYNEQFF. CDR3 nucleotide sequence: TGTGCCAGCAGTTTACGGCGGAGCTCCTACAATGAGCAGTTCTTC.